This section outlines one T cell receptor beta chain sequence together with its context. Amplification started from genomic DNA. Amplification of the beta chain CDR3 used 30 forward and 13 reverse multiplex primers. MiXCR, applied by TCRdb to the multiplex PCR reads, yields one record per CDR3 protein. The sample has 280,000 or so distinct CDR3 sequences; more than 45% are singletons. Unmatched junction bases numbered 0, after V lost 3 bases and J lost 4 bases. The CDR3 length is 13 residues. The germline CDR1 and CDR2 sequences are LNHDA and SQIVND (reference sequence). This sample was taken from a study of type 1 and type 2 diabetes patients. Study information: Sequencing for the whole study yielded 18,976,912 paired-end reads.

The sequence derives from a man aged 18-30 years with type 2 diabetes. V and J are TRBV19 and TRBJ2-1, with 7 bases matching TRBD1. The sample consisted of peripheral blood mononuclear cells (PBMCs). For the CDR3, the DNA is TGTGCCAGTAGTATGGGACAGTACAATGAGCAGTTCTTC. Translating gives CASSMGQYNEQFF.